A selection of T cell receptor beta chains follows, all from one sample in a study of cytomegalovirus exposure and HLA in healthy donors. The repertoire was sequenced with immunoSEQ multiplex PCR; TCRdb's copy has only in-frame clones and lacks some. This sample has about 160,000 clones, with around 84% found just once. The sample consisted of PBMCs. Every receptor here comes from a male donor in good health and CMV-seropositive. Both conserved end residues are part of each CDR3. The order of the fields is D gene, J gene, V gene, CDR3 length, clone size, CDR3 protein, CDR3 DNA. The D gene is left open where the match is weak. For some rows the clone size is stated as once, few or many, or as a class when expanded; others skip it.

d_gene: -; j_gene: TRBJ1-5; v_gene: TRBV10-3; len: 14; abundance: -; CDR3aa: CAISTDRSGQPQHF; CDR3nt: TGTGCCATCAGTACGGACAGAAGCGGACAGCCCCAGCATTTT
d_gene: -; j_gene: TRBJ2-5; v_gene: TRBV9; len: 14; abundance: -; CDR3aa: CASSPRGAQETQYF; CDR3nt: TGTGCCAGCAGCCCCCGGGGGGCCCAAGAGACCCAGTACTTC
d_gene: TRBD2; j_gene: TRBJ2-3; v_gene: TRBV5-4; len: 18; abundance: -; CDR3aa: CASSRGLAGRISTDTQYF; CDR3nt: TGTGCCAGCAGCCGGGGACTAGCGGGCCGAATAAGCACAGATACGCAGTATTTT
d_gene: -; j_gene: TRBJ2-7; v_gene: TRBV7-2; len: 14; abundance: once; CDR3aa: CASSLGGRRDEQYF; CDR3nt: TGTGCCAGCAGCTTAGGCGGGCGTCGGGACGAGCAGTACTTC
d_gene: -; j_gene: TRBJ1-1; v_gene: TRBV25-1; len: 13; abundance: -; CDR3aa: CASNLGENTEAFF; CDR3nt: TGTGCCAGTAACCTCGGGGAGAACACTGAAGCTTTCTTT
d_gene: -; j_gene: TRBJ2-3; v_gene: TRBV11-2; len: 13; abundance: -; CDR3aa: CASSLALANTQYF; CDR3nt: TGTGCCAGCAGCTTGGCCCTAGCGAATACGCAGTATTTT
d_gene: -; j_gene: TRBJ1-1; v_gene: TRBV7-6; len: 14; abundance: -; CDR3aa: CASSLARLNTEAFF; CDR3nt: TGTGCCAGCAGCTTAGCGAGGTTGAACACTGAAGCTTTCTTT
d_gene: -; j_gene: TRBJ2-7; v_gene: TRBV7-2; len: 15; abundance: -; CDR3aa: CASSFGGGLAYEQYF; CDR3nt: TGTGCCAGCAGCTTCGGTGGGGGGTTAGCCTACGAGCAGTACTTC
d_gene: TRBD1; j_gene: TRBJ2-5; v_gene: TRBV6-6; len: 15; abundance: -; CDR3aa: CASSLSRTGRETQYF; CDR3nt: TGTGCCAGCAGTCTCTCCAGGACAGGGAGAGAGACCCAGTACTTC
d_gene: -; j_gene: TRBJ2-5; v_gene: TRBV7-9; len: 15; abundance: -; CDR3aa: CASSSGDWFQETQYF; CDR3nt: TGTGCCAGCAGCTCCGGGGACTGGTTTCAGGAGACCCAGTACTTC
d_gene: -; j_gene: TRBJ2-7; v_gene: TRBV4-3; len: 14; abundance: -; CDR3aa: CASSQGGSGYEQYF; CDR3nt: TGCGCCAGCAGCCAAGGAGGGAGCGGATACGAGCAGTACTTC
d_gene: -; j_gene: TRBJ2-6; v_gene: TRBV6-5; len: 15; abundance: -; CDR3aa: CASSYSPLGANGLTF; CDR3nt: TGTGCCAGCAGTTACTCGCCTTTAGGGGCCAACGGCCTGACTTTC
d_gene: TRBD1; j_gene: TRBJ1-1; v_gene: TRBV5-1; len: 17; abundance: -; CDR3aa: CASSFRDRGLMNTEAFF; CDR3nt: TGCGCCAGCAGCTTCCGGGACAGAGGGCTCATGAACACTGAAGCTTTCTTT
d_gene: -; j_gene: TRBJ2-3; v_gene: TRBV10-3; len: 14; abundance: -; CDR3aa: CATSGGGSTDTQYF; CDR3nt: TGTGCCACCTCGGGTGGCGGGAGCACAGATACGCAGTATTTT
d_gene: TRBD2; j_gene: TRBJ2-1; v_gene: TRBV25-1; len: 14; abundance: -; CDR3aa: CASARGGARNEQFF; CDR3nt: TGTGCCAGCGCCCGGGGAGGGGCGAGAAATGAGCAGTTCTTC
d_gene: -; j_gene: TRBJ1-5; v_gene: TRBV6-5; len: 13; abundance: -; CDR3aa: CASSYSVRGTQHF; CDR3nt: TGTGCCAGCAGTTACTCAGTCCGCGGAACCCAGCATTTT
d_gene: -; j_gene: TRBJ1-3; v_gene: TRBV6-5; len: 15; abundance: -; CDR3aa: CASSYFQGSGNTIYF; CDR3nt: TGTGCCAGCAGTTACTTTCAGGGCTCTGGAAACACCATATATTTT
d_gene: -; j_gene: TRBJ2-1; v_gene: TRBV30; len: 16; abundance: -; CDR3aa: CAWSVLLARGYNEQFF; CDR3nt: TGTGCCTGGAGTGTACTTTTAGCGCGGGGCTACAATGAGCAGTTCTTC
d_gene: -; j_gene: TRBJ2-7; v_gene: TRBV4-1; len: 16; abundance: -; CDR3aa: CASSQVPTWSRSEQYF; CDR3nt: TGCGCCAGCAGCCAAGTGCCGACATGGTCAAGATCCGAGCAGTACTTC
d_gene: TRBD1; j_gene: TRBJ1-4; v_gene: TRBV9; len: 15; abundance: -; CDR3aa: CASSKRTGVNEKLFF; CDR3nt: TGTGCCAGCAGCAAGAGGACAGGGGTAAATGAAAAACTGTTTTTT
d_gene: TRBD2; j_gene: TRBJ2-3; v_gene: TRBV2; len: 14; abundance: once; CDR3aa: CASNLAGSTDTQYF; CDR3nt: TGTGCCAGCAATCTAGCGGGGAGCACAGATACGCAGTATTTT
d_gene: -; j_gene: TRBJ1-1; v_gene: TRBV6-5; len: 13; abundance: -; CDR3aa: CATLRALNTEAFF; CDR3nt: TGTGCCACCCTCAGGGCGTTGAACACTGAAGCTTTCTTT
d_gene: -; j_gene: TRBJ2-6; v_gene: TRBV25-1; len: 13; abundance: -; CDR3aa: CATSRSGANVLTF; CDR3nt: TGTGCCACCAGCCGGTCTGGGGCCAACGTCCTGACTTTC
d_gene: -; j_gene: TRBJ1-6; v_gene: TRBV9; len: 16; abundance: few; CDR3aa: CASSVAGTSGDSPLHF; CDR3nt: TGTGCCAGCAGCGTAGCGGGAACGTCGGGGGATTCACCCCTCCACTTT
d_gene: TRBD2; j_gene: TRBJ2-5; v_gene: TRBV5-1; len: 16; abundance: -; CDR3aa: CASSVASAAGGETQYF; CDR3nt: TGCGCCAGCAGCGTTGCCTCAGCTGCGGGAGGGGAGACCCAGTACTTC
d_gene: TRBD1; j_gene: TRBJ2-7; v_gene: TRBV30; len: 13; abundance: few; CDR3aa: CAWMLQGAYEQYF; CDR3nt: TGTGCCTGGATGCTACAGGGGGCATACGAGCAGTACTTC
d_gene: -; j_gene: TRBJ2-7; v_gene: TRBV5-1; len: 15; abundance: -; CDR3aa: CASSLGAGSSYEQYF; CDR3nt: TGCGCCAGCAGCTTGGGTGCGGGTAGCTCCTACGAGCAGTACTTC
d_gene: TRBD2; j_gene: TRBJ2-5; v_gene: TRBV7-2; len: 13; abundance: -; CDR3aa: CASSLAGGETQYF; CDR3nt: TGTGCCAGCAGCTTAGCCGGGGGGGAGACCCAGTACTTC
d_gene: TRBD1; j_gene: TRBJ1-4; v_gene: TRBV4-3; len: 15; abundance: few; CDR3aa: CASSLSWTGGEKLFF; CDR3nt: TGCGCCAGCAGCCTAAGTTGGACAGGGGGAGAAAAACTGTTTTTT
d_gene: TRBD1; j_gene: TRBJ2-5; v_gene: TRBV6-5; len: 15; abundance: -; CDR3aa: CASSTGTGGAGTQYF; CDR3nt: TGTGCCAGCAGTACCGGGACAGGAGGGGCAGGGACCCAGTACTTC
d_gene: TRBD1; j_gene: TRBJ1-2; v_gene: TRBV28; len: 14; abundance: -; CDR3aa: CASIPLDRGYGYTF; CDR3nt: TGTGCCAGCATCCCCTTGGACAGGGGATACGGCTACACCTTC
d_gene: -; j_gene: TRBJ2-3; v_gene: TRBV5-4; len: 12; abundance: once; CDR3aa: CASSSQVDTQYF; CDR3nt: TGTGCCAGCAGCTCACAGGTTGATACGCAGTATTTT
d_gene: TRBD2; j_gene: TRBJ2-4; v_gene: TRBV7-9; len: 15; abundance: few; CDR3aa: CASSRAGGGENIQYF; CDR3nt: TGTGCCAGCAGCAGAGCGGGAGGGGGAGAAAACATTCAGTACTTC
d_gene: -; j_gene: TRBJ2-7; v_gene: TRBV7-6; len: 14; abundance: -; CDR3aa: CASSLDVGTYEQYF; CDR3nt: TGTGCCAGCAGCTTAGACGTCGGTACCTACGAGCAGTACTTC
d_gene: -; j_gene: TRBJ1-4; v_gene: TRBV6-5; len: 14; abundance: -; CDR3aa: CASSFEQTNEKLFF; CDR3nt: TGTGCCAGCAGTTTTGAACAGACTAATGAAAAACTGTTTTTT
d_gene: -; j_gene: TRBJ2-1; v_gene: TRBV9; len: 15; abundance: -; CDR3aa: CASSVVESGDNEQFF; CDR3nt: TGTGCCAGCAGCGTGGTTGAGTCGGGTGACAATGAGCAGTTCTTC
d_gene: TRBD1; j_gene: TRBJ1-2; v_gene: TRBV4-3; len: 18; abundance: -; CDR3aa: CASSQGRGPSPRYYGYTF; CDR3nt: TGCGCCAGCAGCCAAGGGAGGGGGCCTTCACCCAGATACTATGGCTACACCTTC
d_gene: -; j_gene: TRBJ1-1; v_gene: TRBV14; len: 12; abundance: -; CDR3aa: CASSRRGTEAFF; CDR3nt: TGTGCCAGCAGCCGTCGGGGGACTGAAGCTTTCTTT
d_gene: TRBD1; j_gene: TRBJ1-5; v_gene: TRBV27; len: 14; abundance: -; CDR3aa: CASKTGGGRQPQHF; CDR3nt: TGTGCCAGCAAGACAGGGGGCGGACGACAGCCCCAGCATTTT
d_gene: TRBD1; j_gene: TRBJ2-7; v_gene: TRBV30; len: 14; abundance: -; CDR3aa: CAWSVFRGHFEQYF; CDR3nt: TGTGCCTGGAGTGTATTCAGGGGGCATTTCGAGCAGTACTTC
d_gene: TRBD1; j_gene: TRBJ2-2; v_gene: TRBV5-4; len: 16; abundance: -; CDR3aa: CASSPADRVGTGELFF; CDR3nt: TGTGCCAGCAGCCCGGCGGACAGGGTCGGCACCGGGGAGCTGTTTTTT
d_gene: -; j_gene: TRBJ1-2; v_gene: TRBV7-2; len: 14; abundance: -; CDR3aa: CASSLHLGSYGYTF; CDR3nt: TGTGCCAGCAGCTTACATCTCGGTAGCTATGGCTACACCTTC
d_gene: TRBD1; j_gene: TRBJ1-1; v_gene: TRBV7-9; len: 13; abundance: few; CDR3aa: CASSGTEYTEAFF; CDR3nt: TGTGCCAGCAGCGGGACAGAATACACTGAAGCTTTCTTT
d_gene: -; j_gene: TRBJ2-1; v_gene: TRBV11-3; len: 13; abundance: -; CDR3aa: CASQKDGDNEQFF; CDR3nt: TGTGCCAGCCAGAAAGATGGAGACAATGAGCAGTTCTTC
d_gene: -; j_gene: TRBJ2-7; v_gene: TRBV7-2; len: 13; abundance: -; CDR3aa: CASSSQPGDEQYF; CDR3nt: TGTGCCAGCAGCTCCCAGCCGGGGGACGAGCAGTACTTC
d_gene: TRBD2; j_gene: TRBJ2-1; v_gene: TRBV6-5; len: 16; abundance: -; CDR3aa: CASSFHSGRAANEQFF; CDR3nt: TGTGCCAGCAGTTTCCATAGCGGGAGGGCCGCCAATGAGCAGTTCTTC
d_gene: -; j_gene: TRBJ1-2; v_gene: TRBV7-8; len: 18; abundance: -; CDR3aa: CASSLGVPAGGGYGGYTF; CDR3nt: TGTGCCAGCAGCTTAGGAGTCCCGGCAGGTGGAGGATACGGTGGCTACACCTTC
d_gene: TRBD2; j_gene: TRBJ2-3; v_gene: TRBV9; len: 15; abundance: -; CDR3aa: CASSVGAGATDTQYF; CDR3nt: TGTGCCAGCAGCGTAGGAGCGGGGGCGACAGATACGCAGTATTTT
d_gene: -; j_gene: TRBJ1-2; v_gene: TRBV4-1; len: 15; abundance: -; CDR3aa: CASSQDGRGVGGYTF; CDR3nt: TGCGCCAGCAGCCAAGATGGGCGGGGGGTGGGTGGCTACACCTTC
d_gene: TRBD1; j_gene: TRBJ2-7; v_gene: TRBV30; len: 16; abundance: -; CDR3aa: CAWSDTGTGLLYEQYF; CDR3nt: TGTGCCTGGAGCGACACCGGGACAGGTCTTCTCTACGAGCAGTACTTC
d_gene: TRBD1; j_gene: TRBJ1-1; v_gene: TRBV30; len: 15; abundance: -; CDR3aa: CAWSMTGQGDTEAFF; CDR3nt: TGTGCCTGGAGTATGACAGGACAGGGGGACACTGAAGCTTTCTTT
d_gene: TRBD2; j_gene: TRBJ2-2; v_gene: TRBV5-1; len: 15; abundance: -; CDR3aa: CASSLVAGGTGELFF; CDR3nt: TGCGCCAGCAGCTTGGTAGCGGGAGGGACCGGGGAGCTGTTTTTT
d_gene: -; j_gene: TRBJ2-7; v_gene: TRBV10-3; len: 13; abundance: -; CDR3aa: CAISASSSAVQYF; CDR3nt: TGTGCCATCAGTGCTTCGTCGAGTGCCGTGCAGTACTTC
d_gene: TRBD1; j_gene: TRBJ1-5; v_gene: TRBV4-1; len: 17; abundance: -; CDR3aa: CASSQGTGTYSNQPQHF; CDR3nt: TGCGCCAGCAGCCAAGGGACAGGAACTTATAGCAATCAGCCCCAGCATTTT